This section outlines one T cell receptor (beta chain) sequence together with its context. The sample originates from a study of CD8 T cells in Susac syndrome. Study in general: The Susac syndrome patients were therapy-naive, on corticosteroids, or on intravenous immunoglobulin alone at blood draw.

The CDR3 loop spans 17 amino acids. Germline CDR1 and CDR2: SQVTM and ANQGSEA. V was clipped by 0 bases and J by 5 bases; unmatched bases: 9. cDNA came from about 0.5 to 1 ug RNA primed by random hexamers. TCRdb re-analysed the immunoSEQ multiplex PCR reads in MiXCR, keeping a single row per CDR3 protein. This sample has a few hundred thousand distinct CDR3 sequences, with about 95% found just once. Sequences were obtained from CD4+ T cells from PBMCs. The chain combines TRBV29-1 with TRBJ2-3; 12 bases match TRBD2. This clonotype was obtained from a human donor with Susac syndrome. CDR3 region: CSVEEGSLAGGVDTQYF. CDR3 bases: TGCAGCGTTGAAGAAGGCTCCCTAGCGGGGGGGGTAGATACGCAGTATTTT.